Listed below are T cell receptor beta chains from one sample, sequenced in a study of blood T cell repertoires in COVID-19. Sequenced by immunoSEQ multiplex PCR; TCRdb stores in-frame clones only, minus some. The sample contains fewer than 300,000 clones, approximately 90% of which appear only once. The sequencing input was peripheral blood. Every receptor here comes from a man aged 55 to 70 who had recovered from COVID-19. CDR3s leave out the opening cysteine and the closing phenylalanine or tryptophan. The order of the fields is V gene, J gene, CDR3 protein.

v_call: TRBV13; j_call: TRBJ2-1; cdr3_aa: ASSYGQGDEQF
v_call: TRBV6-5; j_call: TRBJ1-2; cdr3_aa: ASSWGLGTGNYGYT
v_call: TRBV7-2; j_call: TRBJ1-1; cdr3_aa: ASSRTGTGATEAF
v_call: TRBV6-5; j_call: TRBJ2-7; cdr3_aa: ASSDSTEYEQY
v_call: TRBV4-2; j_call: TRBJ1-1; cdr3_aa: ASSQGRGGWETEAF
v_call: TRBV29-1; j_call: TRBJ2-4; cdr3_aa: SVGAGNIQY
v_call: TRBV5-1; j_call: TRBJ1-1; cdr3_aa: ASSAQTGLNTEAF
v_call: TRBV6-5; j_call: TRBJ1-1; cdr3_aa: ATWDRGNTEAF
v_call: TRBV12-3/TRBV12-4; j_call: TRBJ2-7; cdr3_aa: ASSQDRYEQY
v_call: TRBV11-2; j_call: TRBJ2-6; cdr3_aa: ASSYRPLVNVLT
v_call: TRBV5-1; j_call: TRBJ2-7; cdr3_aa: ASTSSGARVEQY
v_call: TRBV5-4; j_call: TRBJ1-1; cdr3_aa: ASSLAGNTEAF
v_call: TRBV6-5; j_call: TRBJ1-4; cdr3_aa: ASRGGEKLF
v_call: TRBV7-6; j_call: TRBJ1-3; cdr3_aa: ASSLDILSGNTIY
v_call: TRBV6-5; j_call: TRBJ2-2; cdr3_aa: ASSGTPNTGELF
v_call: TRBV19; j_call: TRBJ2-7; cdr3_aa: ASSKTIYEQY
v_call: TRBV6-6; j_call: TRBJ1-1; cdr3_aa: ASSSHMNTEAF
v_call: TRBV6-5; j_call: TRBJ1-1; cdr3_aa: ASSLLGRTEAF
v_call: TRBV29-1; j_call: TRBJ2-7; cdr3_aa: SGQGPSYEQY
v_call: TRBV3-1/TRBV3-2; j_call: TRBJ2-1; cdr3_aa: ASSPVGAGGPPYNEQF
v_call: TRBV11-1; j_call: TRBJ2-1; cdr3_aa: ASSRPGGNEQF
v_call: TRBV7-6; j_call: TRBJ1-1; cdr3_aa: ASSLRRFGATEAF
v_call: TRBV7-9; j_call: TRBJ1-6; cdr3_aa: ASSYETGTVSPLH
v_call: TRBV5-4; j_call: TRBJ2-1; cdr3_aa: ASSDLTSGGARNEQF
v_call: TRBV6-5; j_call: TRBJ2-1; cdr3_aa: AEGDRGAWEQF
v_call: TRBV15; j_call: TRBJ2-5; cdr3_aa: ATSRDRSGQGETQY
v_call: TRBV5-1; j_call: TRBJ1-5; cdr3_aa: ASSLTGGTGNQPQH
v_call: TRBV11-2; j_call: TRBJ2-3; cdr3_aa: ASSLERQNTDTQY
v_call: TRBV9; j_call: TRBJ2-7; cdr3_aa: ASSVETGSYEQY
v_call: TRBV4-2; j_call: TRBJ2-2; cdr3_aa: ASSQGTRVNTGELF
v_call: TRBV12-5; j_call: TRBJ2-7; cdr3_aa: ARGVGQPLYEQY
v_call: TRBV9; j_call: TRBJ2-7; cdr3_aa: ASSRGGGPYEQY
v_call: TRBV5-4; j_call: TRBJ2-5; cdr3_aa: ASSAGLAGGYQETQY